The next 23 T cell receptor beta chains were all read from a single sample in a study of cytomegalovirus exposure and HLA in healthy donors. The PCR used 60 Vbeta and 13 Jbeta primers. TCRdb's copy holds only in-frame clones and misses some; the assay was immunoSEQ multiplex PCR. This table lists about 170,000 clones. Sequencing input: PBMCs. Receptor source: a young woman in good health and CMV-seropositive.

The rearrangement uses TRBV9 and TRBJ2-1; 13 nucleotides agree with TRBD2. The junction had 6 bases not matched to a gene; V was cut back by 0 bases and J by 0 bases. The CDR3 totals 19 residues. Germline V gene sequence: CDR1 SGDLS, CDR2 YYNGEE. The CDR3 DNA sequence: TGTGCCAGCAGCGTAGAAGGACTAGCGGGAGCACTCTCCTACAATGAGCAGTTCTTC. Its translation: CASSVEGLAGALSYNEQFF.

The rearrangement uses TRBV7-9 and TRBJ1-2; 10 bases agree with TRBD1. The junction had 6 bases not matched to a gene; V was cut back by 2 bases and J by 6 bases. CDR3 size: 15 residues. CDR1 SEHNR and CDR2 FQNEAQ come from the germline V gene (reference sequence). The CDR3 sequence: CASSLRQGAYDGYTF. The DNA for the CDR3 is TGTGCCAGCAGCTTACGACAGGGGGCGTACGATGGCTACACCTTC. Supplemented by reference TRBV7-9 and TRBJ1-2, the full variable domain reads DTGVSQNPRHKITKRGQNVTFRCDPISEHNRLYWYRQTLGQGPEFLTYFQNEAQLEKSRLLSDRFSAERPKGSFSTLEIQRTEQGDSAMYLCASSLRQGAYDGYTFGSGTRLTVV.

This chain connects TRBV15 to TRBJ2-5; 7 bases line up with TRBD1. The CDR3 covers 16 residues. V lost 1 base and J lost 2; bases outside the gene matches: 7. The germline CDR1 and CDR2 sequences are LNHNV and YYDKDF (reference sequence). The CDR3 loop reads CATSRGQGIDQETQYF. The CDR3 DNA sequence: TGTGCCACCAGCAGAGGACAGGGAATTGATCAAGAGACCCAGTACTTC.

This chain's CDR3 is CASSSLGTGVGYTF. The CDR3 DNA follows: TGTGCCAGCAGCTCATTAGGGACAGGGGTGGGCTACACCTTC. The chain combines TRBV7-2 with TRBJ1-2; 10 positions match TRBD1. Unmatched junction bases numbered 7, after V lost 4 bases and J lost 8 bases. The CDR3 sequence is 14 residues long. Germline CDR1 and CDR2: SGHTA and FQGNSA.

V is TRBV5-4 and J is TRBJ1-1; perhaps TRBD1 as D (6 bases). Trimming cost V 4 bases and J 0 bases, with 13 bases left between them. CDR3 size: 15 residues. The germline CDR1 and CDR2 sequences are SGHNT and YYREEE (reference sequence). The CDR3 loop is CASSPPPGVNTEAFF. CDR3 DNA: TGTGCCAGCAGCCCTCCCCCAGGGGTGAACACTGAAGCTTTCTTT.

Here the CDR3 DNA reads TGTGCCTGGGGAGGGTACAGTCGCACAGATACGCAGTATTTT. It yields the protein CAWGGYSRTDTQYF. The rearrangement links TRBV30 to TRBJ2-3; D might be TRBD2 (6 bases). Germline assignment: CDR1 GTSNPN and CDR2 SVGIG (reference sequence). V shed 5 bases and J shed 1 base, with 13 bases lying between them. The length of the CDR3 is 14 residues. Drawing the rest from reference TRBV30 and TRBJ2-3, the complete variable domain is SQTIHQWPATLVQPVGSPLSLECTVEGTSNPNLYWYRQAAGRGLQLLFYSVGIGQISSEVPQNLSASRPQDRQFILSSKKLLLSDSGFYLCAWGGYSRTDTQYFGPGTRLTVL.

This chain links TRBV14 with TRBJ2-6; TRBD1 is a possible D gene (5 bases). The CDR3 runs 19 residues. The ends were cut back, 2 bases at V and 0 bases at J, with 17 bases in the middle. Germline V gives CDR1 SGHDN, CDR2 FVKESK. The CDR3 loop reads CASSQRPGQRSSGANVLTF. The CDR3 region has the DNA TGTGCCAGCAGCCAACGTCCTGGACAACGGAGCTCTGGGGCCAACGTCCTGACTTTC.

The CDR3 DNA is TGTGCCAGCAGCGCCGGACTAGCGGGGGGTCTTACCTACGAGCAGTACTTC. Its protein product is CASSAGLAGGLTYEQYF. The chain couples TRBV5-4 to TRBJ2-7, with 14 positions matching TRBD2. V was clipped by 4 bases and J by 2 bases; unmatched bases: 8. The CDR3 covers 17 residues. Germline V gene sequence: CDR1 SGHNT, CDR2 YYREEE (reference sequence).

The CDR3 coding sequence is TGCAGCGTTGAAGAGAACACTAACTATGGCTACACCTTC. It translates to CSVEENTNYGYTF. The chain has TRBV29-1 and TRBJ1-2; D not certain. The CDR3 contains 13 residues. Trimming removed 0 bases at V and 0 bases at J, with 5 bases between. Germline values: CDR1 SQVTM, CDR2 ANQGSEA. The whole variable domain, remainder taken from reference TRBV29-1 and TRBJ1-2, is SAVISQKPSRDICQRGTSLTIQCQVDSQVTMMFWYRQQPGQSLTLIATANQGSEATYESGFVIDKFPISRPNLTFSTLTVSNMSPEDSSIYLCSVEENTNYGYTFGSGTRLTVV.

The chain employs TRBV7-2 and TRBJ1-5; no clear D. Trimming removed 4 bases from V and 0 bases from J, with 10 bases in between. The CDR3 runs to 15 residues. Germline assignment: CDR1 SGHTA and CDR2 FQGNSA. CDR3 residues: CASSSRRGSNQPQHF. The DNA of the CDR3 is TGTGCCAGCAGCTCCCGACGGGGTAGCAATCAGCCCCAGCATTTT.

The chain has TRBV25-1 and TRBJ1-2; possibly TRBD1 for D (5 bases). V shed 6 bases and J shed 4 bases, with 9 bases lying between them. The CDR3 runs to 12 residues. Germline V gives CDR1 MGHDK, CDR2 SYGVNS. CDR3 residues: CASSRAAYGYTF. The CDR3 DNA follows: TGTGCCAGCAGCAGGGCGGCCTATGGCTACACCTTC.

The chain has TRBV7-2 and TRBJ1-1, with 7 bases fitting TRBD1. Germline loops: CDR1 SGHTA, CDR2 FQGNSA. The CDR3 is made up of 14 amino acids. J gave up 1 base and V 5 bases, and 4 bases lay outside the gene matches. In nucleotides, the CDR3 is TGTGCCAGCAGCCGGGGACAGACGAACACTGAAGCTTTCTTT. It translates to CASSRGQTNTEAFF.

The V gene is TRBV7-3, the J gene TRBJ2-3; TRBD2 matches at 13 bases. The CDR3 consists of 16 residues. Looked up from germline, CDR1 is SGHTA and CDR2 is FQGTGA. Trimming took 5 bases from V and 5 from J; bases not matched to a gene: 7. The CDR3, as DNA: TGTGCCAGCAGCCTCACTAGCGGGGGGGCTAAAGATACGCAGTATTTT. It yields the protein CASSLTSGGAKDTQYF. The variable domain in full, completed from reference TRBV7-3 and TRBJ2-3, reads GAGVSQTPSNKVTEKGKYVELRCDPISGHTALYWYRQSLGQGPEFLIYFQGTGAADDSGLPNDRFFAVRPEGSVSTLKIQRTERGDSAVYLCASSLTSGGAKDTQYFGPGTRLTVL.

The chain recombines TRBV18 with TRBJ1-3; 8 bases line up with TRBD1. In germline, CDR1 is KGHSH, CDR2 LQKENI. After removal of 2 bases from V and 2 bases from J, the junction contained 5 bases not matched to a gene. The CDR3 consists of 16 residues. The CDR3 DNA reads TGTGCCAGCTCACCATGTAAGGACAGGGCTGGAAACACCATATATTTT. Translating gives CASSPCKDRAGNTIYF.

CDR3 bases: TGTGCCAGCTCAGACGGGACTAGCAATGAGCAGTTCTTC. It encodes CASSDGTSNEQFF. The chain has TRBV18 and TRBJ2-1; 8 nucleotides line up with TRBD2. There are 13 residues in the CDR3. V shed 5 bases, J shed 6 bases, and the junction held 3 bases outside the gene matches. CDR1 and CDR2 (germline): KGHSH, LQKENI.

The J gene is TRBJ2-5, the V gene TRBV6-4; 11 bases are shared with TRBD2. The CDR3 runs to 15 residues. Losses at the gene ends were 2 bases for V and 5 bases for J; bases not matched to a gene: 4. CDR1 is MRHNA, CDR2 SNTAGT, per germline. Here the CDR3 reads CASSDVAGGPETQYF. In DNA, the CDR3 is TGTGCCAGCAGTGACGTAGCGGGAGGGCCGGAGACCCAGTACTTC.

CDR3: CASSGGLYQETQYF. In DNA form, the CDR3 reads TGTGCCAGCAGTGGGGGACTATACCAAGAGACCCAGTACTTC. V and J are TRBV2 and TRBJ2-5; 7 bases are a match to TRBD2. V lost 4 bases, J lost 0 bases, and 2 bases stayed unmatched. This CDR3 has 14 residues. Germline V gene lookup returns CDR1 SNHLY and CDR2 FYNNEI.

J is TRBJ2-2 and V is TRBV9; 9 nucleotides align to TRBD2. This CDR3 region has 16 residues. Germline values: CDR1 SGDLS, CDR2 YYNGEE. The V segment lost 0 bases and the J segment 1 base; nucleotides outside the gene matches: 1. The CDR3 sequence is CASSVASGKNTGELFF. The DNA of the CDR3 is TGTGCCAGCAGCGTAGCTAGCGGGAAGAACACCGGGGAGCTGTTTTTT. Full variable domain (remainder filled in from reference TRBV9 and TRBJ2-2): DSGVTQTPKHLITATGQRVTLRCSPRSGDLSVYWYQQSLDQGLQFLIQYYNGEERAKGNILERFSAQQFPDLHSELNLSSLELGDSALYFCASSVASGKNTGELFFGEGSRLTVL.

The chain has TRBV10-3 and TRBJ2-1, with TRBD2 matching 12 bases. This CDR3 contains 13 residues. CDR1 is ENHRY and CDR2 is SYGVKD in the germline V gene. V lost 8 bases, J lost 8 bases, and 4 bases stayed unmatched. CDR3 loop: CAILAGGPHEQFF. The CDR3 DNA reads TGTGCCATCCTAGCGGGGGGGCCCCATGAGCAGTTCTTC.

The CDR3 nucleotides read TGTGCCAGCACCCCGGACAGTGCGTTCTATGGCTACACCTTC. Translated: CASTPDSAFYGYTF. The rearrangement joins TRBV2 to TRBJ1-2, with a tentative D call TRBD1 (6 bases). This CDR3 is built from 14 residues. The ends were cut back, 7 bases at V and 4 bases at J, with 16 bases in the middle. From germline, CDR1 is SNHLY and CDR2 FYNNEI.

The chain uses TRBV9 and TRBJ2-2, with D uncertain. This CDR3 contains 15 residues. CDR1 and CDR2 (germline): SGDLS, YYNGEE. Trimming took 4 bases from V and 0 from J, leaving 10 bases between them. The CDR3 loop reads CASSFWPANTGELFF. In DNA form, the CDR3 reads TGTGCCAGCAGCTTTTGGCCCGCGAACACCGGGGAGCTGTTTTTT.

This sequence joins TRBV6-1 and TRBJ2-5; tentatively, D is TRBD2 (5 bases). CDR1 is MNHNS, CDR2 SASEGT, per germline. Trimming took 5 bases from V and 4 from J, leaving 14 bases between them. This CDR3 has 14 residues. CDR3 in amino acids: CASSLDLSRETQYF. The CDR3 nucleotides read TGTGCCAGCAGTTTGGACTTGTCTAGAGAGACCCAGTACTTC.

The gene calls are TRBV5-6 and TRBJ1-2; 8 positions match TRBD1. The CDR3 is 12 residues long. Per the germline V gene, CDR1 is SGHDT and CDR2 is YYEEEE. After removal of 9 bases from V and 5 bases from J, the junction contained 6 bases not matched to a gene. The CDR3 protein is CATGTGRYGYTF. The DNA for the CDR3 is TGTGCCACCGGGACAGGTCGTTATGGCTACACCTTC.